This paragraph reports one TCR beta chain. What it recognizes is unknown. Data came from immunoSEQ multiplex PCR; TCRdb stores just in-frame clones and leaves some out. The table includes roughly 34,000 clones, around 70% detected once. Trimming took off 0 bases at V and 5 bases at J, with 10 bases between the two ends. In germline, CDR1 is MNHNS, CDR2 SASEGT. CDR3 size: 14 residues. These data come from a study of OX40 agonist ivuxolimab in advanced cancers. Study-wide context: Among those enrolled, mean age was 60 years (range about 23 to 85) and about 82% were male.

Study-level findings and limits: A proportion of nonresponders additionally exhibited low normalized T-cell clonal expansion. At 0.1 to 3.0 mg/kg and by week 6, CD4+ and CD8+ T cells in the blood had expanded clonally.

The V call is TRBV6-1, the J call TRBJ2-5, with D perhaps matching TRBD2 (5 bases). This receptor was identified in an adult with an advanced solid tumor such as melanoma, head and neck, liver or kidney cancer. The sample was CD4+ or CD8+ T cells sorted from blood, taken in a trial of the OX40 agonist ivuxolimab. The CDR3 reads CASSEARWRETQYF. For the CDR3, the DNA is TGTGCCAGCAGTGAAGCTAGATGGAGGGAGACCCAGTACTTC.